This TCR beta chain was recovered during a study of T cells after yellow fever vaccination. General study results and limits: Shared CD4/CD8 clonotypes were a small share, likely from convergent recombination.

It was through 5'RACE template switching that TCR cDNA was made, with a universal primer site and UMIs added. Via MiXCR, TCRdb re-called the 5' RACE reads, giving one row per CDR3 protein. This table holds around 610,000 distinct CDR3 sequences, roughly 14% found once. This CDR3 is built from 15 residues. Looked up from germline, CDR1 is SGHRS and CDR2 is YFSETQ. Trimming left V 2 bases short and J 4 bases short, with 15 bases between. Regarding this clonotype: The target antigen is unknown.

Sequences were derived from PBMCs, sampled on the day of the yellow fever booster vaccination. This receptor was identified in a man aged 25 to 45 who received the YFV17D yellow fever vaccine. The chain uses TRBV5-1 and TRBJ1-2, with TRBD1 as a possible D gene (6 bases). CDR3 coding DNA: TGCGCCAGCAGCTTAGCTCTTGGGACAAGCTATGGCTACACCTTC. Its translation is CASSLALGTSYGYTF.